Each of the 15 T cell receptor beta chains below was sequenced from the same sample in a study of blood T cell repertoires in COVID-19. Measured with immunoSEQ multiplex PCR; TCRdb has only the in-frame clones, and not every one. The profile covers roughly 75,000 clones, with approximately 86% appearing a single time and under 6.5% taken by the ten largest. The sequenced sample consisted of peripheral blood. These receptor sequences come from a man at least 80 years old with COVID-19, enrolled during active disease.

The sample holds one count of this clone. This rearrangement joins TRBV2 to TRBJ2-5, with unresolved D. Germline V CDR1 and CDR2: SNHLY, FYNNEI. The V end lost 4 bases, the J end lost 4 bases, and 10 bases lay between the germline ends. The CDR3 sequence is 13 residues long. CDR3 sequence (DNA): TGTGCCAGCAGTGGACTTCGAGGAGAGACCCAGTACTTC. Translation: CASSGLRGETQYF.

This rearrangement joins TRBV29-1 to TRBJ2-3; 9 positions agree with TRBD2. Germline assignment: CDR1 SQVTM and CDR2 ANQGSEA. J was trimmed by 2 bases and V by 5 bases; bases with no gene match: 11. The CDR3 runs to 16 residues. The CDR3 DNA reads TGCAGCGTTTTTGGCCCGAGCGGGGGGCCCACAGATACGCAGTATTTT. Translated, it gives CSVFGPSGGPTDTQYF.

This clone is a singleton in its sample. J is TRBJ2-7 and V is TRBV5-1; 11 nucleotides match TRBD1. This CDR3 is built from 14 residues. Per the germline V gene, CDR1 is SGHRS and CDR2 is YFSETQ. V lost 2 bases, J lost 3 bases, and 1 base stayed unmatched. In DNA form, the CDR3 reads TGCGCCAGCAGCTTAGGGACAGGGGGCTACGAGCAGTACTTC. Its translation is CASSLGTGGYEQYF. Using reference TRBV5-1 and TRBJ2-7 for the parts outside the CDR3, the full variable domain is KAGVTQTPRYLIKTRGQQVTLSCSPISGHRSVSWYQQTPGQGLQFLFEYFSETQRNKGNFPGRFSGRQFSNSRSEMNVSTLELGDSALYLCASSLGTGGYEQYFGPGTRLTVT.

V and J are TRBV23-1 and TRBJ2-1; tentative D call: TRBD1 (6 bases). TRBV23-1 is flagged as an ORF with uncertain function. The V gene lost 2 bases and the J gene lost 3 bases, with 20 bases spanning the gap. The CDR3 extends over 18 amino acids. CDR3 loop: CASSQNCNRVKDYNEQFF. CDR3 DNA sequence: TGCGCCAGCAGTCAAAATTGTAACAGGGTGAAAGACTACAATGAGCAGTTCTTC.

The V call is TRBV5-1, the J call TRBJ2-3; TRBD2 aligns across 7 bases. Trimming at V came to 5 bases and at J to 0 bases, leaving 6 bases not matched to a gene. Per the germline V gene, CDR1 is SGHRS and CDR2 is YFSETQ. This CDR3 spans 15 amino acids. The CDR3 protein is CASSPGSGSTDTQYF. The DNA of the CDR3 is TGCGCCAGCAGTCCGGGTAGCGGGAGCACAGATACGCAGTATTTT.

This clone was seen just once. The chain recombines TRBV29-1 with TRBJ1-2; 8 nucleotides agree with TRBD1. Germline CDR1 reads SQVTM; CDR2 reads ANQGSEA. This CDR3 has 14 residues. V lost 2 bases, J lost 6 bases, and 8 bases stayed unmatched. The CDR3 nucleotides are TGCAGCGTTGAAAGTCCGGACAGGGCGGATGGCTACACCTTC. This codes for CSVESPDRADGYTF.

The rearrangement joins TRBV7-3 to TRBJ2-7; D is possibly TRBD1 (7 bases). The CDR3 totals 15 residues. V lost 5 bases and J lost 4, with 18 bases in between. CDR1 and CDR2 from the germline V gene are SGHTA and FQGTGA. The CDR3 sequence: CASSPGQGGLYEQYF. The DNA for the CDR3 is TGTGCCAGCAGCCCGGGGCAGGGGGGATTGTACGAGCAGTACTTC.

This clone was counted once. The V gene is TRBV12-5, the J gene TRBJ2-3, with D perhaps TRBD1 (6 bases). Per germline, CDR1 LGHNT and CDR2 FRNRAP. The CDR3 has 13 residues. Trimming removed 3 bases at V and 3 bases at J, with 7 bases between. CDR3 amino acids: CASGFGQTDTQYF. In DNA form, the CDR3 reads TGTGCTAGTGGTTTTGGACAGACAGATACGCAGTATTTT.

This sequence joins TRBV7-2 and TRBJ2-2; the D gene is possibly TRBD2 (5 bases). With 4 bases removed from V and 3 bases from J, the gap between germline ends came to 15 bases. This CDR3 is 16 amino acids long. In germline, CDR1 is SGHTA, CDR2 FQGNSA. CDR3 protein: CASSSEGAKYTGELFF. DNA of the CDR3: TGTGCCAGCAGCTCCGAGGGCGCTAAATACACCGGGGAGCTGTTTTTT.

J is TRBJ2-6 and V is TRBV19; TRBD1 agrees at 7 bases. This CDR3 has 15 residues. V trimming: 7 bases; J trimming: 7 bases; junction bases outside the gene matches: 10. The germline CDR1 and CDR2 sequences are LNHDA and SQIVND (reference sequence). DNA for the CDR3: TGTGCCAGTATGGGGACAGATCTGGGCGCCAACGTCCTGACTTTC. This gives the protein CASMGTDLGANVLTF.

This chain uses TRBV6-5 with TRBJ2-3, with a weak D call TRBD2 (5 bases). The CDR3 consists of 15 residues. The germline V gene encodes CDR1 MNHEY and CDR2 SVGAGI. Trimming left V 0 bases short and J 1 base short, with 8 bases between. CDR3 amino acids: CASSYSYGGTDTQYF. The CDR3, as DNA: TGTGCCAGCAGTTACTCGTACGGGGGCACAGATACGCAGTATTTT.

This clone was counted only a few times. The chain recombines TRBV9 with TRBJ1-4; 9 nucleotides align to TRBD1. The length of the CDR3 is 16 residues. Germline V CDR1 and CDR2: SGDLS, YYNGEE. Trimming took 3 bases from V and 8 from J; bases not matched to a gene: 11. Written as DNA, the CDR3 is TGTGCCAGCAGCGACTCGCCCAGGGACAGGGTCGAAAAACTGTTTTTT. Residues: CASSDSPRDRVEKLFF.

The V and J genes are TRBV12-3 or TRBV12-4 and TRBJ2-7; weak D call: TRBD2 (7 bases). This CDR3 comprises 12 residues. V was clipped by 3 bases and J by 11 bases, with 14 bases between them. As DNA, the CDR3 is TGTGCCAGCAGTTTTTTTGAGGGGGGGGAGTACTTC. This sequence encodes CASSFFEGGEYF.

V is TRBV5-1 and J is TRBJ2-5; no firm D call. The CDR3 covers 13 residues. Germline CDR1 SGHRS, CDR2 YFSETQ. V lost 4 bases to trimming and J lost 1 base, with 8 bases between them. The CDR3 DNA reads TGCGCCAGCAGCCCCCTAGGCCAAGAGACCCAGTACTTC. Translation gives CASSPLGQETQYF.

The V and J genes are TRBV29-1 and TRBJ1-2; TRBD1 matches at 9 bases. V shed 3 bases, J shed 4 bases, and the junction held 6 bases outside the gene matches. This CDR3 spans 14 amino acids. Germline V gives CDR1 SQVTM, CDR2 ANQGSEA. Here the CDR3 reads CSVDQGTGTYGYTF. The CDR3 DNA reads TGCAGCGTTGATCAGGGGACAGGGACCTATGGCTACACCTTC.